The clone carrying this TCR beta chain appeared a single time. Its antigen remains unidentified. The data were obtained in a study of OX40 agonist ivuxolimab in advanced cancers. Turning to the study itself: Patients achieving partial responses numbered three: one hepatocellular carcinoma case and two cutaneous melanoma cases.

Generated by immunoSEQ multiplex PCR, the TCRdb table keeps only in-frame clones and is missing some. The table has roughly 100,000 clones, around 94% seen once. Study conclusions and caveats: With doses of 0.1-3.0 mg/kg, partial responders showed among the lowest clonal expansion.

Germline-derived CDR1 and CDR2 are GTSNPN and SVGIG (reference sequence). The CDR3 loop spans 15 amino acids. Trimming removed 1 base at V and 3 bases at J, with 13 bases between. The material sequenced was CD4+ or CD8+ T cells sorted from blood, taken in a trial of the OX40 agonist ivuxolimab. The TCR originated in an adult with an advanced solid tumor such as melanoma, head and neck, liver or kidney cancer. The genes are TRBV30 and TRBJ1-5; the D is unclear. Here the CDR3 DNA reads TGTGCCTGGAGTGCCCTCCCGGGTGACAATCAGCCCCAGCATTTT. Translation: CAWSALPGDNQPQHF.